These 5 T cell receptor beta chains were all obtained from the same sample, sequenced in a study of T-cell reconstitution after alpha-beta-depleted transplantation in children. TCRbeta library construction was performed incorporating unique molecular identifiers. TCRdb reprocessed the PCR reads with MiXCR, giving one entry per CDR3 protein. The data hold around 400,000 distinct CDR3 sequences, with roughly a tenth observed a single time. This sample comprised PBMCs from the stem cell graft donor, obtained from the stem cell graft. All receptors come from a human donor who donated a stem cell graft to a child with acute myeloid leukemia.

The chain is built from TRBV12-3 or TRBV12-4 and TRBJ1-3; TRBD1 matches at 8 bases. The J segment lost 4 bases and the V segment lost 2 bases, leaving 7 bases of the junction unmatched. CDR3 length equals 16 residues. The CDR3 bases are TGTGCCAGCAGTTTAAGTCAGGGGGCGTTAGGAAACACCATATATTTT. Translated: CASSLSQGALGNTIYF.

The rearrangement links TRBV12-3 or TRBV12-4 to TRBJ1-4; D is undetermined. The CDR3 loop spans 14 amino acids. The V and J ends lost 7 bases and 0 bases respectively, with 9 bases between them. The CDR3 region is CASTGHATNEKLFF. The CDR3, as DNA: TGTGCCAGCACCGGGCACGCAACTAATGAAAAACTGTTTTTT.

This clonotype occurred many times. V gene TRBV5-5 combines with J gene TRBJ1-6; weak D call: TRBD1 (6 bases). The CDR3 has 15 amino acids. Germline V gives CDR1 SGHKS, CDR2 YYEKEE (reference sequence). The V end was cut by 7 bases, the J end by 7 bases, with 18 bases between. The CDR3 loop reads CASSALPGANSPLHF. The CDR3 DNA reads as TGTGCCAGCTCAGCTCTCCCGGGGGCCAATTCACCCCTCCACTTT.

Worth noting for this clonotype: An end of the junction does not agree with germline; a read error may underlie this. The J gene is TRBJ1-3, the V gene TRBV20-1; 7 bases are a match to TRBD1. CDR1 is DFQATT, CDR2 SNEGSKA, per germline (reference sequence). The length of the CDR3 is 14 residues. The CDR3: CSARTGASENTIYF. In nucleotides, the CDR3 is TGCAGTGCTAGAACAGGGGCCTCTGAAAACACCATATATTTT.

This chain uses TRBV2 with TRBJ2-3; D gene unclear. This CDR3 comprises 12 residues. Per the germline V gene, CDR1 is SNHLY and CDR2 is FYNNEI. Between the trimmed V and J ends, which lost 8 bases and 5 bases, there was a span of 11 bases. As DNA, the CDR3 is TGTGCCAGCTTCCGTGGGGAAGATACGCAGTATTTT. It translates to CASFRGEDTQYF.